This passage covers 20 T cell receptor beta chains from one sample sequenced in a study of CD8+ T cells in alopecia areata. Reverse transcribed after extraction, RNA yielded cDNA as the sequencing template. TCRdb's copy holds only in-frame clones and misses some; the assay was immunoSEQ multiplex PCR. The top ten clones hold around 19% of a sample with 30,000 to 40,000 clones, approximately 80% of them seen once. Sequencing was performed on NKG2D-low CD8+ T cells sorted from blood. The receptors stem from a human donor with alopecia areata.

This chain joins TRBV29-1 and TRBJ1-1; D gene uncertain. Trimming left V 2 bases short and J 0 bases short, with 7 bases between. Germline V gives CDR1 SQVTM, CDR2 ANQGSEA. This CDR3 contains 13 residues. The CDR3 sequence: CSVESGLNTEAFF. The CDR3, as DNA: TGCAGCGTTGAATCAGGTTTGAACACTGAAGCTTTCTTT.

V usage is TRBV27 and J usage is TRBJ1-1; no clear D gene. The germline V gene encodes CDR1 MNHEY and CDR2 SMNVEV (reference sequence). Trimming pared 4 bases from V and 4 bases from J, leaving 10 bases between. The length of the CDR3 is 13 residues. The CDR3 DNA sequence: TGTGCCAGCAGTTCTTTAGGGTTCACTGAAGCTTTCTTT. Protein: CASSSLGFTEAFF.

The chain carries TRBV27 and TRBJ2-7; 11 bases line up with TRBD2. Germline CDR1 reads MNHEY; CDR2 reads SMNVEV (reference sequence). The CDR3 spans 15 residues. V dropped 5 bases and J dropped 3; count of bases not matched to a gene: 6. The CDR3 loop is CASSPSSGRNYEQYF. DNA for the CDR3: TGTGCCAGCAGTCCATCTAGCGGGAGGAACTACGAGCAGTACTTC.

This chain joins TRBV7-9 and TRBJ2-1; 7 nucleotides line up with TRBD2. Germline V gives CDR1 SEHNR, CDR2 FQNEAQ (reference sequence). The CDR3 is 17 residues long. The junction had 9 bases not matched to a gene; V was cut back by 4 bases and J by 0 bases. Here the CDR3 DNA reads TGTGCCAGCAGCTCACCGGCGGGAGTCCACTCCTACAATGAGCAGTTCTTC. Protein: CASSSPAGVHSYNEQFF.

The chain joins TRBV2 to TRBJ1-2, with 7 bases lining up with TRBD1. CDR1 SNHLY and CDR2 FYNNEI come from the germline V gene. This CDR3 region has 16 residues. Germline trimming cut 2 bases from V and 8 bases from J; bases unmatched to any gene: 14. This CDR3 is CASSESPAHQGDGYTF. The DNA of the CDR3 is TGTGCCAGCAGTGAATCCCCCGCCCACCAGGGGGACGGCTACACCTTC. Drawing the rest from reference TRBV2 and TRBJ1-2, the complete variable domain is EPEVTQTPSHQVTQMGQEVILRCVPISNHLYFYWYRQILGQKVEFLVSFYNNEISEKSEIFDDQFSVERPDGSNFTLKIRSTKLEDSAMYFCASSESPAHQGDGYTFGSGTRLTVV.

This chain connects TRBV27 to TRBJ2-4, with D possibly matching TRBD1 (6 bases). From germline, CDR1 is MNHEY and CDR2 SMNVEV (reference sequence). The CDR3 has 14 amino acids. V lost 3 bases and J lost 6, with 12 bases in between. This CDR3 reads CASSFAGVGNIQYF. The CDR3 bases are TGTGCCAGCAGTTTTGCAGGGGTAGGAAACATTCAGTACTTC.

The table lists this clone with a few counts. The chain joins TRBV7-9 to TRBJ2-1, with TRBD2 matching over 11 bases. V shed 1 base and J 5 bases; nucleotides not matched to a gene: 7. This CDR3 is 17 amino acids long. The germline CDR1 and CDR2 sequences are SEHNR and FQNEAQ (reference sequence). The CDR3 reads CASSLVITSGGDNEQFF. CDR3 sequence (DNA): TGTGCCAGCAGCTTAGTGATTACTAGCGGGGGAGACAATGAGCAGTTCTTC.

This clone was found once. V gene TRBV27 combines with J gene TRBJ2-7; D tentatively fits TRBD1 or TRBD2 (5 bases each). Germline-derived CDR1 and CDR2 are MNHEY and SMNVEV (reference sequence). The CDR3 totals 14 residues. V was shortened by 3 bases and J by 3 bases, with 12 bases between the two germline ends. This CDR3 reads CASSFGDGVYEQYF. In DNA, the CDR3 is TGTGCCAGCAGTTTTGGGGACGGCGTCTACGAGCAGTACTTC.

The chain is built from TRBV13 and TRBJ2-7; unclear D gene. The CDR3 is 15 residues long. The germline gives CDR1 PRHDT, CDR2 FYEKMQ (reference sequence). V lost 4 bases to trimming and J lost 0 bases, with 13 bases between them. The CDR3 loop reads CASSSRTASSYEQYF. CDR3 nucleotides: TGTGCCAGCAGCTCTCGGACCGCGAGCTCCTACGAGCAGTACTTC.

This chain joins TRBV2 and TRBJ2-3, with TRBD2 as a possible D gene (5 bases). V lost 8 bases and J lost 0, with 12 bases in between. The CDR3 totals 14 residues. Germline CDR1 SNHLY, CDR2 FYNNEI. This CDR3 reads CASQPGGSTDTQYF. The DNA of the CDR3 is TGTGCCAGCCAGCCGGGCGGGAGCACAGATACGCAGTATTTT.

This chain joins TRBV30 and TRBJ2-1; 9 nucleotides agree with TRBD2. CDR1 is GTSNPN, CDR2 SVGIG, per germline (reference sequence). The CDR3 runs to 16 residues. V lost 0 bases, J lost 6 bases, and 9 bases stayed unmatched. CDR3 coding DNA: TGTGCCTGGAGTGTACGGGGTAGCGGGAGAGGCAATGAGCAGTTCTTC. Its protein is CAWSVRGSGRGNEQFF.

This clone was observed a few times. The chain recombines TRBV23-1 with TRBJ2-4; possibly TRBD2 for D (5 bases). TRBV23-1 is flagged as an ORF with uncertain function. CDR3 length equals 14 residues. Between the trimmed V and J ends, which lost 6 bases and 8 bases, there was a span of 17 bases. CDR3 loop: CASSQDRSGDIQYF. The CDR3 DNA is TGCGCCAGCAGCCAAGATCGATCCGGGGACATTCAGTACTTC.

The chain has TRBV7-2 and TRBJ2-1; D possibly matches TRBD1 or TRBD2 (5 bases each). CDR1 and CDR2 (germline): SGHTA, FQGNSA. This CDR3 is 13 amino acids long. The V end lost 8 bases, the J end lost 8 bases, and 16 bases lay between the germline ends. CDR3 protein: CASCLWVGDEQFF. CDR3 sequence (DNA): TGTGCCAGCTGCCTGTGGGTGGGGGATGAGCAGTTCTTC. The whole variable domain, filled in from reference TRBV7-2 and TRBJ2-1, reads GAGVSQSPSNKVTEKGKDVELRCDPISGHTALYWYRQSLGQGLEFLIYFQGNSAPDKSGLPSDRFSAERTGGSVSTLTIQRTQQEDSAVYLCASCLWVGDEQFFGPGTRLTVL.

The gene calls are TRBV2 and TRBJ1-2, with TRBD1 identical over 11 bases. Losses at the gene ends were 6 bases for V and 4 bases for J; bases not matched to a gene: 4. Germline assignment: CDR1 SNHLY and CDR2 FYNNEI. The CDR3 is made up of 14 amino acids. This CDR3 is CASSAGTGGYGYTF. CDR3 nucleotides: TGTGCCAGCAGCGCCGGGACAGGGGGCTATGGCTACACCTTC.

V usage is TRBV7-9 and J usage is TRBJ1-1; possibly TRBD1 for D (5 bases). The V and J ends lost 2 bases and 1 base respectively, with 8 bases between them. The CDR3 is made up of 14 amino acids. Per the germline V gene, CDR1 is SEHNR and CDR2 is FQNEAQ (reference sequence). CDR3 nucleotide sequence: TGTGCCAGCAGCTTACCCGGACAGAACACTGAAGCTTTCTTT. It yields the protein CASSLPGQNTEAFF.

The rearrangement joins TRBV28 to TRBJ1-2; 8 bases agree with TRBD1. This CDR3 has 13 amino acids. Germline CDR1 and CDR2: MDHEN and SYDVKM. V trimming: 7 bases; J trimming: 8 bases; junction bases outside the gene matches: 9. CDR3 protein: CASTLDREEGYTF. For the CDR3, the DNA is TGTGCCAGCACCTTGGACAGGGAGGAGGGCTACACCTTC.

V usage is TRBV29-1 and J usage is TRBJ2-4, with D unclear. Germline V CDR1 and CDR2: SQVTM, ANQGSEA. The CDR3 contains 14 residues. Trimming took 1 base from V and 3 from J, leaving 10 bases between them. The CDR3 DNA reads TGCAGCGTTGAAGTGGAGAACTACAAAAACATTCAGTACTTC. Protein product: CSVEVENYKNIQYF. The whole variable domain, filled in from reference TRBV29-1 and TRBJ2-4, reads SAVISQKPSRDICQRGTSLTIQCQVDSQVTMMFWYRQQPGQSLTLIATANQGSEATYESGFVIDKFPISRPNLTFSTLTVSNMSPEDSSIYLCSVEVENYKNIQYFGAGTRLSVL.

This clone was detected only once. The CDR3 sequence: CASSLSMSYEQYF. The CDR3 DNA follows: TGTGCCAGCAGTTTATCGATGTCTTACGAGCAGTACTTC. This sequence joins TRBV27 and TRBJ2-5; D gene unclear. The J call is uncertain, as TRBJ2-7 better fits the DNA end. The CDR3 totals 13 residues. CDR1 and CDR2 (germline): MNHEY, SMNVEV (reference sequence).

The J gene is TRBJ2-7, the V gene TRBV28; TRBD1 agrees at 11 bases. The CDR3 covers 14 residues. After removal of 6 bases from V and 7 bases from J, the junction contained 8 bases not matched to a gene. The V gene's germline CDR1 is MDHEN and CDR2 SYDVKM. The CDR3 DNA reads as TGTGCCAGCAGCTGGACAGGGGGCACGGGTGAGCAGTACTTC. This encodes CASSWTGGTGEQYF. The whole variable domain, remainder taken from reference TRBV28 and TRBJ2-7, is DVKVTQSSRYLVKRTGEKVFLECVQDMDHENMFWYRQDPGLGLRLIYFSYDVKMKEKGDIPEGYSVSREKKERFSLILESASTNQTSMYLCASSWTGGTGEQYFGPGTRLTVT.

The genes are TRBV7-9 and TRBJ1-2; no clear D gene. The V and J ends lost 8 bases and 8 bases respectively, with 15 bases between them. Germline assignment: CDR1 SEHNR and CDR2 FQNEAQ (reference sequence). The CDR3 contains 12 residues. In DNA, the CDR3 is TGTGCCAGCCAGCCAGCCGGGTTCGGCTACACCTTC. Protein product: CASQPAGFGYTF.